Shown below are 25 T cell receptor beta chains from a single sample sequenced in a study of blood T cell repertoires in COVID-19. Sequencing was performed with immunoSEQ multiplex PCR; in TCRdb, only in-frame clones are kept and a portion is missing. Of some 250,000 clones in the sample, about 89% were seen once. Material: PBMCs or T cells enriched from blood (not recorded which). The receptor source for this set is a man in his forties who had recovered from COVID-19.

The chain couples TRBV19 to TRBJ2-7; 9 positions agree with TRBD2. The V gene end was trimmed by 2 bases and the J gene end by 3 bases; junction bases not matched to a gene: 11. Germline V gene sequence: CDR1 LNHDA, CDR2 SQIVND (reference sequence). CDR3 length equals 17 residues. CDR3 nucleotide sequence: TGTGCCAGTAGTATATCTTCGGGTGCTAGCGGGATCTACGAGCAGTACTTC. Its protein product is CASSISSGASGIYEQYF.

DNA for the CDR3: TGTGCCACTCTAGGTACAACTAATGAAAAACTGTTTTTT. It codes for CATLGTTNEKLFF. The gene calls are TRBV28 and TRBJ1-4, with unresolved D. The ends were cut back, 10 bases at V and 0 bases at J, with 9 bases in the middle. The CDR3 contains 13 residues. Germline CDR1 MDHEN, CDR2 SYDVKM.

This clone was seen a few times. The rearrangement uses TRBV4-2 and TRBJ2-3; D unresolved. Deletions cut 3 bases from V and 6 bases from J, with 22 bases between. This CDR3 is 17 amino acids long. Germline V lookup: CDR1 LGHNA, CDR2 YNFKEQ. The CDR3 is CASSQAKWPPVLDTQYF. The DNA of the CDR3 is TGTGCCAGCAGCCAGGCCAAGTGGCCCCCCGTGTTGGATACGCAGTATTTT.

V and J are TRBV30 and TRBJ1-3; D might be TRBD1 (6 bases). CDR3 length: 16 amino acids. Germline loops: CDR1 GTSNPN, CDR2 SVGIG (reference sequence). V lost 4 bases and J 2 bases, leaving 18 bases between the germline ends. The CDR3 nucleotides are TGTGCCTGGACCATAGGGGGGGTGGGTACTGGAAACACCATATATTTT. The encoded protein is CAWTIGGVGTGNTIYF.

The rearrangement joins TRBV11-2 to TRBJ1-2; TRBD1 agrees at 8 bases. The CDR3 extends over 17 amino acids. Germline V gene data show CDR1 as SGHAT and CDR2 as FQNNGV. With 1 base clipped from V and 7 bases from J, the junction kept 14 bases outside the gene matches. The DNA for the CDR3 is TGTGCCAGCAGCTTAGCCCCAGGGGGCGTAAGCAGTCCTGGCTACACCTTC. Its protein product is CASSLAPGGVSSPGYTF.

This chain links TRBV7-9 with TRBJ2-7, with 7 bases that match TRBD1. V was clipped by 4 bases and J by 5 bases; unmatched bases: 11. In germline, CDR1 is SEHNR, CDR2 FQNEAQ (reference sequence). The CDR3 runs 15 residues. This chain's CDR3 is CASSSYRQGANEQYF. CDR3 bases: TGTGCCAGCAGCTCCTACCGACAGGGCGCCAACGAGCAGTACTTC.

A single count supports this clone. The rearrangement joins TRBV27 to TRBJ1-6, with TRBD1 identical over 8 bases. Germline loops: CDR1 MNHEY, CDR2 SMNVEV (reference sequence). J lost 4 bases, V lost 3 bases, and 2 bases had no gene match. This CDR3 comprises 15 residues. The CDR3 spells CASSFGQGYNSPLHF. CDR3 coding DNA: TGTGCCAGCAGTTTCGGACAGGGTTATAATTCACCCCTCCACTTT.

The chain has TRBV29-1 and TRBJ1-2, with 8 bases lining up with TRBD1. In germline, CDR1 is SQVTM, CDR2 ANQGSEA. The length of the CDR3 is 16 residues. J was trimmed by 8 bases and V by 3 bases; bases with no gene match: 17. This CDR3 reads CSVDPFGQGGRLGYTF. The CDR3 DNA reads as TGCAGCGTTGACCCTTTCGGACAGGGCGGGCGGTTGGGCTACACCTTC. The whole variable domain, filled in from reference TRBV29-1 and TRBJ1-2, reads SAVISQKPSRDICQRGTSLTIQCQVDSQVTMMFWYRQQPGQSLTLIATANQGSEATYESGFVIDKFPISRPNLTFSTLTVSNMSPEDSSIYLCSVDPFGQGGRLGYTFGSGTRLTVV.

The rearrangement joins TRBV2 to TRBJ2-5; TRBD2 matches at 16 bases. Per the germline V gene, CDR1 is SNHLY and CDR2 is FYNNEI. The J segment lost 2 bases and the V segment lost 3 bases, leaving 9 bases of the junction unmatched. This CDR3 is 19 amino acids long. The CDR3 here is CASSERGLAGGPEQETQYF. The CDR3 DNA follows: TGTGCCAGCAGTGAGCGGGGACTAGCGGGGGGGCCGGAACAAGAGACCCAGTACTTC.

V and J are TRBV30 and TRBJ2-2; TRBD1 agrees at 7 bases. J lost 7 bases, V lost 0 bases, and 5 bases had no gene match. In germline, CDR1 is GTSNPN, CDR2 SVGIG (reference sequence). The CDR3 loop spans 14 amino acids. CDR3 coding DNA: TGTGCCTGGAGTGTACCGGACAGGCTCGGGGAGCTGTTTTTT. As protein: CAWSVPDRLGELFF.

This clone is a singleton in its sample. The J gene is TRBJ1-6, the V gene TRBV11-2; possibly TRBD1 for D (5 bases). Germline V gene data show CDR1 as SGHAT and CDR2 as FQNNGV. The V end lost 1 base, the J end lost 4 bases, and 17 bases lay between the germline ends. The CDR3 runs to 18 residues. This chain's CDR3 is CASSLVGGPATYNSPLHF. The CDR3 region has the DNA TGTGCCAGCAGCTTAGTGGGGGGACCAGCTACTTATAATTCACCCCTCCACTTT.

This chain connects TRBV5-1 to TRBJ1-2; 11 nucleotides line up with TRBD1. Per the germline V gene, CDR1 is SGHRS and CDR2 is YFSETQ. The CDR3 sequence is 12 residues long. V was clipped by 7 bases and J by 8 bases; unmatched bases: 4. CDR3 sequence reads: CASRTGGSGYTF. CDR3 coding DNA: TGCGCCAGCCGGACAGGGGGCAGCGGCTACACCTTC.

The chain recombines TRBV4-1 with TRBJ2-7, with D possibly TRBD2 on 6 matching bases. The CDR3 covers 17 residues. Germline CDR1 MGHRA, CDR2 YSYEKL. Trimming shortened V by 4 bases and J by 2 bases, and 21 bases separated the two germline ends. The CDR3 DNA reads TGCGCCAGCAGCCTCCAAGCACTTCAGGGAGGAACCTACGAGCAGTACTTC. This encodes CASSLQALQGGTYEQYF.

The chain recombines TRBV5-1 with TRBJ1-4; D perhaps matches TRBD1 (5 bases). Trimming stripped 2 bases from V and 3 bases from J, with 11 bases between. This CDR3 contains 15 residues. The germline V gene encodes CDR1 SGHRS and CDR2 YFSETQ. CDR3 in amino acids: CASSFSRQSNEKLFF. DNA of the CDR3: TGCGCCAGCAGCTTCTCCCGACAGTCTAATGAAAAACTGTTTTTT.

This clone is a singleton in its sample. The chain is built from TRBV12-3 or TRBV12-4 and TRBJ1-1; 9 bases match TRBD1. Germline trimming cut 6 bases from V and 4 bases from J; bases unmatched to any gene: 3. This CDR3 spans 13 amino acids. The CDR3: CASSRDRVTEAFF. CDR3 in DNA: TGTGCCAGCAGCCGGGACAGGGTCACTGAAGCTTTCTTT.

V gene TRBV11-2 combines with J gene TRBJ2-1, with 10 bases identical to TRBD1. This CDR3 comprises 15 residues. V trimming: 4 bases; J trimming: 4 bases; junction bases outside the gene matches: 4. CDR1 and CDR2 (germline): SGHAT, FQNNGV. DNA for the CDR3: TGTGCCAGCAGCTGGAGACAGGGGGCTTACAATGAGCAGTTCTTC. Translation: CASSWRQGAYNEQFF.

This clone was found once. V gene TRBV5-5 combines with J gene TRBJ1-2, with D hard to call. The V gene's germline CDR1 is SGHKS and CDR2 YYEKEE (reference sequence). Trimming stripped 2 bases from V and 6 bases from J, with 14 bases between. The CDR3 extends over 14 amino acids. CDR3 nucleotide sequence: TGTGCCAGCAGCTTTAGCGCGGGTGTAAATGGCTACACCTTC. It encodes CASSFSAGVNGYTF.

J is TRBJ1-5 and V is TRBV7-9; weak D call: TRBD1 (5 bases). CDR3 length: 14 residues. Germline values: CDR1 SEHNR, CDR2 FQNEAQ (reference sequence). Trimming pared 3 bases from V and 4 bases from J, leaving 10 bases between. The CDR3 loop is CASSFSGGNQPQHF. The CDR3 DNA reads TGTGCCAGCAGCTTTAGTGGGGGGAATCAGCCCCAGCATTTT. The entire variable domain, with the rest obtained from reference TRBV7-9 and TRBJ1-5, is as follows: DTGVSQNPRHKITKRGQNVTFRCDPISEHNRLYWYRQTLGQGPEFLTYFQNEAQLEKSRLLSDRFSAERPKGSFSTLEIQRTEQGDSAMYLCASSFSGGNQPQHFGDGTRLSIL.

V usage is TRBV12-3 or TRBV12-4 and J usage is TRBJ2-7; D gene unclear. V lost 0 bases to trimming and J lost 0 bases, with 3 bases between them. This CDR3 is 13 amino acids long. The CDR3 loop reads CASSLAASYEQYF. The CDR3 nucleotides read TGTGCCAGCAGTTTAGCGGCCTCCTACGAGCAGTACTTC.

The genes are TRBV30 and TRBJ1-3, with 12 bases aligning to TRBD1. The germline V gene encodes CDR1 GTSNPN and CDR2 SVGIG (reference sequence). Trimming cost V 2 bases and J 3 bases; bases outside gene matches: 8. This CDR3 comprises 17 residues. The CDR3: CAWSTAGTGGFGNTIYF. The DNA for the CDR3 is TGTGCCTGGAGTACCGCCGGGACAGGGGGCTTTGGAAACACCATATATTTT.

CDR3 in DNA: TGTGCCAGCAGCCTTTCGACAGGGAGGAACACCGGGGAGCTGTTTTTT. This codes for CASSLSTGRNTGELFF. The chain employs TRBV7-9 and TRBJ2-2, with 7 bases lining up with TRBD1. The CDR3 extends over 16 amino acids. The germline CDR1 and CDR2 sequences are SEHNR and FQNEAQ (reference sequence). V gave up 5 bases and J gave up 1 base; unmatched junction bases: 7.

This clone turned up a few times. This chain joins TRBV5-6 and TRBJ2-3, with TRBD1 matching 9 bases. In germline, CDR1 is SGHDT, CDR2 YYEEEE. The V and J ends lost 3 bases and 1 base, in that order; junction bases with no gene match: 6. The CDR3 length is 16 residues. In DNA, the CDR3 is TGTGCCAGCAGCTACCTTCGGACAGGGGGCACAGATACGCAGTATTTT. This sequence encodes CASSYLRTGGTDTQYF.

This chain connects TRBV3-1 (or the pseudogene TRBV3-2) to TRBJ2-7, with D hard to call. The V and J ends lost 0 bases and 5 bases respectively, with 8 bases between them. In germline, CDR1 is LGHDT, CDR2 YNNKEL (reference sequence). The CDR3 has 13 amino acids. The CDR3 reads CASSQDFRDEQYF. DNA of the CDR3: TGTGCCAGCAGCCAAGACTTCCGGGACGAGCAGTACTTC.

V and J are TRBV6-5 and TRBJ2-7, with 7 bases matching TRBD2. CDR1 and CDR2 (germline): MNHEY, SVGAGI. This CDR3 region has 15 residues. V lost 0 bases and J lost 1; bases outside the gene matches: 3. CDR3 nucleotide sequence: TGTGCCAGCAGTTACTCAGAACTAGCGTCCTACGAGCAGTACTTC. It is translated as CASSYSELASYEQYF.

The V gene is TRBV5-1, the J gene TRBJ1-1, with TRBD1 as a possible D gene (6 bases). The CDR3 sequence is 21 residues long. Trimming cost V 0 bases and J 0 bases, with 27 bases left between them. Germline assignment: CDR1 SGHRS and CDR2 YFSETQ. DNA of the CDR3: TGCGCCAGCAGCTTGGATGGGGACACCTTTACCAGATGGGGTGTGAACACTGAAGCTTTCTTT. Translating gives CASSLDGDTFTRWGVNTEAFF.